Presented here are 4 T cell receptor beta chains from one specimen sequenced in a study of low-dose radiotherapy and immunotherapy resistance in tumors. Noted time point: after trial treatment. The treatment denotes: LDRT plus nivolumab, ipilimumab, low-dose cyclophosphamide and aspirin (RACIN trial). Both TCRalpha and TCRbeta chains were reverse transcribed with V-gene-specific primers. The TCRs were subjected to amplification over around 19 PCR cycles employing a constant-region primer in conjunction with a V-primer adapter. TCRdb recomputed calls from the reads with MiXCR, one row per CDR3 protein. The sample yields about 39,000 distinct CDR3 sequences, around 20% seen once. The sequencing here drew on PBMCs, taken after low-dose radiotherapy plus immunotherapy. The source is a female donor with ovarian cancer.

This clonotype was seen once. CDR3 sequence: CASSQDRQGAYEQYF. In nucleotides, the CDR3 is TGCGCCAGCAGCCAAGATCGACAGGGGGCCTACGAGCAGTACTTC. The chain joins TRBV4-3 to TRBJ2-7; TRBD1 matches at 9 bases. The CDR3 spans 15 residues. The V gene's germline CDR1 is LGHNA and CDR2 YSLEER. V was clipped by 0 bases and J by 2 bases; unmatched bases: 2.

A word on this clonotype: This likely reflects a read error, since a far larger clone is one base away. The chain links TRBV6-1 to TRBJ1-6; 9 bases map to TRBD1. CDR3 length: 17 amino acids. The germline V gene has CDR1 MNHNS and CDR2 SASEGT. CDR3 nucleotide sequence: TGTGCCAGCAGTTACTCCTCCGGGACAGGGTTTAATTCACCCCTCCGCTTT. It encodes CASSYSSGTGFNSPLRF.

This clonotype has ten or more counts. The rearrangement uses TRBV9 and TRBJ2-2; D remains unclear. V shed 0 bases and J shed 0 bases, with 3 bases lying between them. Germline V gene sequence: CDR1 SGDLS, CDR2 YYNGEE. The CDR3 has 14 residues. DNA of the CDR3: TGTGCCAGCAGCGTAGCTACGAACACCGGGGAGCTGTTTTTT. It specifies CASSVATNTGELFF.

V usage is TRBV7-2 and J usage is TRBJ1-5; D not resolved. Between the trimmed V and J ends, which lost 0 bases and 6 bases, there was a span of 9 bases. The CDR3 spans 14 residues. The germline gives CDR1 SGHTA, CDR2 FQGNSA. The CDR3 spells CASSLAKEGQPQHF. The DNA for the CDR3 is TGTGCCAGCAGCTTAGCCAAGGAGGGTCAGCCCCAGCATTTT.